The next 2 T cell receptor beta chains were all read from a single sample in a study of patients and donors after allogeneic stem cell transplantation. TCRdb ran MiXCR on the RT-PCR reads and lists one entry per CDR3 protein. Among some 90,000 distinct CDR3 sequences, under 50% were seen once, and the ten largest hold about 64%. The sample comprised blood, either unsorted or a sorted T cell fraction (not recorded which). The receptors here all came from a human donor who was either an allogeneic HSCT recipient or a stem cell or donor lymphocyte infusion donor (not recorded which). It is not recorded whose cells these are; they may come from a transplant donor.

The chain carries TRBV7-9 and TRBJ1-2; 7 positions agree with TRBD1. Per germline, CDR1 SEHNR and CDR2 FQNEAQ (reference sequence). The CDR3 is made up of 14 amino acids. The ends lost 2 bases at V and 5 bases at J; junction bases unmatched: 5. CDR3 in amino acids: CASSLSPGQYGYTF. The CDR3 DNA follows: TGTGCCAGCAGCTTATCCCCGGGACAGTATGGCTACACCTTC.

V and J are TRBV7-9 and TRBJ2-7; 8 nucleotides align to TRBD2. The CDR3 runs 13 residues. Germline-derived CDR1 and CDR2 are SEHNR and FQNEAQ (reference sequence). The J segment lost 8 bases and the V segment lost 5 bases, leaving 8 bases of the junction unmatched. The CDR3 DNA is TGTGCCAGCAGCCAAGCTTCTAGCGGGCAGCAGTACTTC. It translates to CASSQASSGQQYF. Full variable domain (remainder filled in from reference TRBV7-9 and TRBJ2-7): DTGVSQNPRHKITKRGQNVTFRCDPISEHNRLYWYRQTLGQGPEFLTYFQNEAQLEKSRLLSDRFSAERPKGSFSTLEIQRTEQGDSAMYLCASSQASSGQQYFGPGTRLTVT.